One sample yielded the 5 T cell receptor beta chains listed below, sequenced in a study of neurological immune-mediated disorders. TCRdb called the 5' RACE reads again in MiXCR, with one record for every CDR3 protein. The sample lists 57,000 or so distinct CDR3 sequences, about an eighth occurring once. The sample was PBMCs. The receptor set was obtained from a man aged 60 to 75 in good health.

Ten or more counts support this clonotype. The rearrangement links TRBV20-1 to TRBJ2-2; 9 bases line up with TRBD2. J was trimmed by 7 bases and V by 2 bases; bases with no gene match: 5. This CDR3 comprises 14 residues. Looked up from germline, CDR1 is DFQATT and CDR2 is SNEGSKA (reference sequence). This CDR3 reads CSARNSGGGGELFF. The CDR3 bases are TGCAGTGCTAGAAATAGCGGGGGAGGCGGGGAGCTGTTTTTT.

This clonotype was seen many times. This chain connects TRBV20-1 to TRBJ1-2; 9 bases align to TRBD1. The V gene end was trimmed by 3 bases and the J gene end by 2 bases; junction bases not matched to a gene: 28. The CDR3 is 22 amino acids. The germline CDR1 and CDR2 sequences are DFQATT and SNEGSKA (reference sequence). The DNA of the CDR3 is TGCAGTGCTAGTGCCCACGGGGAGTGGTGGGGAACCCCGGGACAGGGAAACTATGGCTACACCTTC. Protein product: CSASAHGEWWGTPGQGNYGYTF.

This clonotype has ten or more counts. The chain couples TRBV5-5 to TRBJ2-1, with TRBD1 identical over 7 bases. Germline V gene data show CDR1 as SGHKS and CDR2 as YYEKEE (reference sequence). V dropped 1 base and J dropped 9; count of bases not matched to a gene: 10. The CDR3 length is 15 residues. CDR3 sequence reads: CASSLNDREYSEQFF. The CDR3 nucleotides are TGTGCCAGCAGCTTGAATGACAGGGAATATAGTGAGCAGTTCTTC. The full variable domain, with the rest looked up from reference TRBV5-5 and TRBJ2-1, is DAGVTQSPTHLIKTRGQQVTLRCSPISGHKSVSWYQQVLGQGPQFIFQYYEKEERGRGNFPDRFSARQFPNYSSELNVNALLLGDSALYLCASSLNDREYSEQFFGPGTRLTVL.

This clonotype was recorded only once. V and J are TRBV12-3 or TRBV12-4 and TRBJ2-3; 9 positions agree with TRBD2. The V segment lost 6 bases and the J segment 1 base; nucleotides outside the gene matches: 11. This CDR3 has 17 residues. DNA for the CDR3: TGTGCCAGCAGCCGTGGGGCGGGAGGGCCTGGCACAGATACGCAGTATTTT. Amino acid sequence: CASSRGAGGPGTDTQYF.

This clonotype was recorded many times. The chain is built from TRBV7-9 and TRBJ2-1, with 9 positions matching TRBD2. J was trimmed by 8 bases and V by 7 bases; bases with no gene match: 15. From germline, CDR1 is SEHNR and CDR2 FQNEAQ (reference sequence). This CDR3 contains 16 residues. This CDR3 reads CASTPPREGRFDEQFF. In DNA form, the CDR3 reads TGTGCCAGCACCCCCCCGCGGGAGGGAAGATTCGATGAGCAGTTCTTC.